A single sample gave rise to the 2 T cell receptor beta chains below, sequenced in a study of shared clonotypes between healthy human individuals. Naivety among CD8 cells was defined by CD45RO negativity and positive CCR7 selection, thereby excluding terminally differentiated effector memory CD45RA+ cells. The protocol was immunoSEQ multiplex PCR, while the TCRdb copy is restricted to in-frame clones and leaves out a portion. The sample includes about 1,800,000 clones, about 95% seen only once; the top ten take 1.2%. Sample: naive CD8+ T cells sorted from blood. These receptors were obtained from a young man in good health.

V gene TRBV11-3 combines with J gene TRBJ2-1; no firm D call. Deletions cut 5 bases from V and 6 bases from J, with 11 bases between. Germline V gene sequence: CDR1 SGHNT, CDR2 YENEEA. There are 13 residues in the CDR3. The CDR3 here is CASSLPPANEQFF. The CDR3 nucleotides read TGTGCCAGCAGCCTCCCCCCCGCCAATGAGCAGTTCTTC.

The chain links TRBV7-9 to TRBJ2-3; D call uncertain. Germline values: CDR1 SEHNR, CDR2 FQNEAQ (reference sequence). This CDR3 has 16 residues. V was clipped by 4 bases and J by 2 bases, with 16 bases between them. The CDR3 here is CASSSGFSTPTDTQYF. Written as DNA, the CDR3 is TGTGCCAGCAGCTCCGGGTTTTCGACCCCCACAGATACGCAGTATTTT.